The 10 T cell receptor beta chains in this list originate from one sample, sequenced in a study of cytomegalovirus exposure and HLA in healthy donors (dated by TCRdb to the late 2010s). The receptor library was made with the immunoSEQ multiplex PCR assay. A mixture of 60 forward primers for TCR Vbeta segments and 13 reverse primers for TCR Jbeta segments was used in the multiplex PCR. TCRdb mirrors the immuneACCESS table, restricted to in-frame sequences. Some clones are absent from its copies; in checked studies, under half trace to an unresolved V gene, and the reason for the others is unknown. The sample profile shows 210,000 or so clones; 75% to 85% of them were found once. The ten largest clones take up roughly 2.5% of the sample. What was sequenced was PBMCs. The receptors were gathered from a woman aged 55-75 years in good health and CMV-seropositive.

The V call is TRBV2, the J call TRBJ2-5; D unclear. The V gene lost 5 bases and the J gene lost 1 base, with 14 bases spanning the gap. This CDR3 has 15 amino acids. CDR1 is SNHLY, CDR2 FYNNEI, per germline. For the CDR3, the DNA is TGTGCCAGCAGTTTCTCGACACCCGTCCAAGAGACCCAGTACTTC. This codes for CASSFSTPVQETQYF.

The J gene is TRBJ2-3, the V gene TRBV5-1; 7 bases are a match to TRBD1. CDR3 size: 15 residues. V shed 4 bases, J shed 0 bases, and the junction held 5 bases outside the gene matches. Germline CDR1 reads SGHRS; CDR2 reads YFSETQ. The CDR3 region is CASSIVGGSTDTQYF. CDR3 in DNA: TGCGCCAGCAGCATCGTAGGGGGCAGCACAGATACGCAGTATTTT.

The rearrangement joins TRBV6-5 to TRBJ1-2, with 11 bases matching TRBD1. There are 15 residues in the CDR3. Trimming at V came to 2 bases and at J to 5 bases, leaving 4 bases not matched to a gene. Germline CDR1 MNHEY, CDR2 SVGAGI. CDR3 bases: TGTGCCAGCAGTTACCACGGACAGGGGGCATATGGCTACACCTTC. It codes for CASSYHGQGAYGYTF.

This clone has only a few counts. The V gene is TRBV18, the J gene TRBJ2-2; 14 bases map to TRBD2. Germline V gene sequence: CDR1 KGHSH, CDR2 LQKENI. The V and J ends lost 6 bases and 0 bases, in that order; junction bases with no gene match: 3. This CDR3 contains 17 residues. This chain's CDR3 is CASSGLAGGANTGELFF. The CDR3 DNA reads as TGTGCCAGCTCTGGACTAGCGGGGGGAGCGAACACCGGGGAGCTGTTTTTT.

A single count supports this clone. This chain links TRBV6-1 with TRBJ2-2; D perhaps matches TRBD1 (6 bases). Trimming cost V 6 bases and J 0 bases, with 11 bases left between them. This CDR3 contains 15 residues. CDR1 and CDR2 from the germline V gene are MNHNS and SASEGT. The CDR3 coding sequence is TGTGCCAGCAGGAGGGGGACGACGAACACCGGGGAGCTGTTTTTT. It specifies CASRRGTTNTGELFF.

V gene TRBV6-1 combines with J gene TRBJ2-1; TRBD2 aligns across 9 bases. V trimming: 6 bases; J trimming: 5 bases; junction bases outside the gene matches: 8. This CDR3 region has 15 residues. Per the germline V gene, CDR1 is MNHNS and CDR2 is SASEGT. CDR3 nucleotide sequence: TGTGCCAGCAGGAGGAGACTAGCGGCTGACAATGAGCAGTTCTTC. As protein: CASRRRLAADNEQFF.

This rearrangement joins TRBV4-3 to TRBJ2-7; weak D call: TRBD2 (5 bases). The CDR3 spans 15 residues. Germline V CDR1 and CDR2: LGHNA, YSLEER. The V end lost 0 bases, the J end lost 6 bases, and 15 bases lay between the germline ends. This CDR3 reads CASSQDWLASTEQYF. CDR3 nucleotide sequence: TGCGCCAGCAGCCAAGATTGGCTAGCAAGTACCGAGCAGTACTTC.

This chain uses TRBV15 with TRBJ2-5; 16 nucleotides match TRBD2. V lost 5 bases and J lost 4; bases outside the gene matches: 1. Germline CDR1 LNHNV, CDR2 YYDKDF (reference sequence). This CDR3 region has 15 residues. The chain's CDR3 is CATSGTSGGAETQYF. CDR3 in DNA: TGTGCCACCAGCGGGACTAGCGGGGGGGCAGAGACCCAGTACTTC. Complete variable domain (other parts from reference TRBV15 and TRBJ2-5): DAMVIQNPRYQVTQFGKPVTLSCSQTLNHNVMYWYQQKSSQAPKLLFHYYDKDFNNEADTPDNFQSRRPNTSFCFLDIRSPGLGDTAMYLCATSGTSGGAETQYFGPGTRLLVL.

This clone has just one count. V usage is TRBV21-1 and J usage is TRBJ2-1; the table's D call, TRBD2, was not checked against the DNA. TRBV21-1 is designated a pseudogene. The CDR3 is 17 amino acids. The CDR3 region is CASSAPRGGTPYNEQFF. CDR3 in DNA: TGTGCCAGCAGCGCCCCACGGGGGGGGACACCTTACAATGAGCAGTTCTTC.

The chain recombines TRBV5-1 with TRBJ1-1; 8 bases align to TRBD1. V gave up 4 bases and J gave up 4 bases; unmatched junction bases: 6. Germline V gene lookup returns CDR1 SGHRS and CDR2 YFSETQ. The CDR3 sequence is 14 residues long. The CDR3 nucleotides are TGCGCCAGCAGCCCCCAGGGGGCGGGCACTGAAGCTTTCTTT. Translating gives CASSPQGAGTEAFF.